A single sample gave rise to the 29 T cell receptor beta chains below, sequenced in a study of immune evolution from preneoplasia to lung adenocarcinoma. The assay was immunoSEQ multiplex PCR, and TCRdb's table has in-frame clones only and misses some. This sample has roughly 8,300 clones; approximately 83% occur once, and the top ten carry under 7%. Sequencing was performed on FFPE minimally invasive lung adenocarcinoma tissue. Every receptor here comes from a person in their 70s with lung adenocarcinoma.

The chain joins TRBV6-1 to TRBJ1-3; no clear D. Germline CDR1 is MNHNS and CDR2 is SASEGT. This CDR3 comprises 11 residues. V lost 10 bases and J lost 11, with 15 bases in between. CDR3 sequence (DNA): TGTGCCACCGCCGGGAGGGTCGCCATATATTTT. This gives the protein CATAGRVAIYF.

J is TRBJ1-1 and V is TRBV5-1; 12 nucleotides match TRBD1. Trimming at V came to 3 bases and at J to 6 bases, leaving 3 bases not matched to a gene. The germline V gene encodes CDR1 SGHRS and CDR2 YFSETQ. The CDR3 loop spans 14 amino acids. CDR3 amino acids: CASSSGQGAPEAFF. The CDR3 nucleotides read TGCGCCAGCAGCTCGGGACAGGGGGCCCCTGAAGCTTTCTTT.

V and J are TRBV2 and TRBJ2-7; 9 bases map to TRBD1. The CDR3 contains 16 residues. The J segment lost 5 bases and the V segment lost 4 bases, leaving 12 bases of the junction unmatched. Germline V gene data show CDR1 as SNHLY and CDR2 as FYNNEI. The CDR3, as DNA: TGTGCCAGCAGTGGAATTACCGGGACAGGGTATCACGAGCAGTACTTC. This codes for CASSGITGTGYHEQYF.

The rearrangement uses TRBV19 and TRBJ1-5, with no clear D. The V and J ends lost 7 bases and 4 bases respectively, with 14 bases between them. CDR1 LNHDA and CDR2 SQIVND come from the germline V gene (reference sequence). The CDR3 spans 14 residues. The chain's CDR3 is CASTTPYSNQPQHF. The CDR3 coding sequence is TGTGCCAGTACCACACCCTACAGTAATCAGCCCCAGCATTTT.

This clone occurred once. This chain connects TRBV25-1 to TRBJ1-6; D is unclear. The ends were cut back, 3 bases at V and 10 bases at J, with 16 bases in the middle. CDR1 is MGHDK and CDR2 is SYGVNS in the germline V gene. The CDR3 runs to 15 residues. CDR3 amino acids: CASSDTIGGLSPLHF. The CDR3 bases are TGTGCCAGCAGTGACACGATAGGTGGGCTCTCACCCCTCCACTTT.

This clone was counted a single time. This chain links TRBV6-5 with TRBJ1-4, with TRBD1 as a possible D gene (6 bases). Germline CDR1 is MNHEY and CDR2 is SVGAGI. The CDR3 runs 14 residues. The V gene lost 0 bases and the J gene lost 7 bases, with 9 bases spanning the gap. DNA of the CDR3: TGTGCCAGCAGTTACTCTCGAGGGGGTGAAAAACTGTTTTTT. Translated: CASSYSRGGEKLFF.

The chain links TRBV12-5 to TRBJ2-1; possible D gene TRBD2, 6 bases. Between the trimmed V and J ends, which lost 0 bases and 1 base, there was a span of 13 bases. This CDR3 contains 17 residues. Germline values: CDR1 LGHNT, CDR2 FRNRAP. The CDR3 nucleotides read TGTGCTAGTGGTTTGGTACTAAAGGAGGGGTCCTACAATGAGCAGTTCTTC. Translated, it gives CASGLVLKEGSYNEQFF.

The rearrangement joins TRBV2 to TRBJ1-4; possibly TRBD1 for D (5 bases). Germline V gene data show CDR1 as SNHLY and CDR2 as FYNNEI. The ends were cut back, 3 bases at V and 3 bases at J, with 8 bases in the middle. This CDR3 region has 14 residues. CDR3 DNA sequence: TGTGCCAGCAGTGACCGGGACCCTAATGAAAAACTGTTTTTT. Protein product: CASSDRDPNEKLFF.

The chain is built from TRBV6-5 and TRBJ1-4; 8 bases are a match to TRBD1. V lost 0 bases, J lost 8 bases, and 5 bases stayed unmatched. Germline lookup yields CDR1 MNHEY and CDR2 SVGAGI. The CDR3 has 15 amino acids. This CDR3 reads CASSYSQGAREKLFF. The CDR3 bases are TGTGCCAGCAGTTACTCGCAGGGGGCGCGGGAAAAACTGTTTTTT.

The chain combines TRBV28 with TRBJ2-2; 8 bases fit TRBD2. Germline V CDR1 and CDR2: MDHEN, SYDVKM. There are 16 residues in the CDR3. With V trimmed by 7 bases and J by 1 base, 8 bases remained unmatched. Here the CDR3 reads CASTGGGLRNTGELFF. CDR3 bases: TGTGCCAGCACCGGGGGGGGCCTCCGGAACACCGGGGAGCTGTTTTTT. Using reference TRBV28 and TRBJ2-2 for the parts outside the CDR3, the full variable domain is DVKVTQSSRYLVKRTGEKVFLECVQDMDHENMFWYRQDPGLGLRLIYFSYDVKMKEKGDIPEGYSVSREKKERFSLILESASTNQTSMYLCASTGGGLRNTGELFFGEGSRLTVL.

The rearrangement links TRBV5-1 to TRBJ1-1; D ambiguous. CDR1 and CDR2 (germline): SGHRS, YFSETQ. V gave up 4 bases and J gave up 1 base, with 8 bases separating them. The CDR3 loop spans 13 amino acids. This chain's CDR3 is CASSLNRNTEAFF. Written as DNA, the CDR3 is TGCGCCAGCAGCCTGAACCGGAACACTGAAGCTTTCTTT.

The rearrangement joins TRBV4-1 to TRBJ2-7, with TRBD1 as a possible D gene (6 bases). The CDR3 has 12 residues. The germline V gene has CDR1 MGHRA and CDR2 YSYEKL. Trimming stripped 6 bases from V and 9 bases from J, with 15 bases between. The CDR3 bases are TGCGCCAGCAGTCATACAGGGAGCGGGCAGTACTTC. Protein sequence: CASSHTGSGQYF.

The CDR3 here is CASSLWARGRNTQYF. CDR3 DNA: TGTGCCAGCAGCTTGTGGGCCAGGGGGCGAAATACGCAGTATTTT. The rearrangement joins TRBV5-4 to TRBJ2-3, with 8 bases lining up with TRBD1. Trimming at V came to 1 base and at J to 7 bases, leaving 8 bases not matched to a gene. CDR1 is SGHNT and CDR2 is YYREEE in the germline V gene (reference sequence). CDR3 length: 15 residues.

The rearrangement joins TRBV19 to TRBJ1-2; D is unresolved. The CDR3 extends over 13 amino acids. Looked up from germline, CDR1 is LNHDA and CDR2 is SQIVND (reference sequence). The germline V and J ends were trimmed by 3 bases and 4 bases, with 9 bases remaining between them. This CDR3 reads CASSIERTYGYTF. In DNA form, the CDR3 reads TGTGCCAGTAGTATTGAGAGAACCTATGGCTACACCTTC.

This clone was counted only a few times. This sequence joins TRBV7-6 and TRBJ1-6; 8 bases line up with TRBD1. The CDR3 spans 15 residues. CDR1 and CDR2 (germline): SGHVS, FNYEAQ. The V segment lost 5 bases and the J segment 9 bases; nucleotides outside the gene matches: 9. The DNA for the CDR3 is TGTGCCAGCAGCCACACGGACAGGGCTATTTCACCCCTCCACTTT. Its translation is CASSHTDRAISPLHF.

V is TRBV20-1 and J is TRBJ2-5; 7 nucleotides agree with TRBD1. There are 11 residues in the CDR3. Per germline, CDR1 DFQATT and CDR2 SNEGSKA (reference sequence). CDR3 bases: TGCGGGGGACAGCCCCAAGAGACCCAGTACTTC. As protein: CGGQPQETQYF.

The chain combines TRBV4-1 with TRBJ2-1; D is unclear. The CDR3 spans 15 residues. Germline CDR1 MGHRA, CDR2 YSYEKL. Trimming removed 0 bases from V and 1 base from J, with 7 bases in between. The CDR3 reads CASSQDPRSYNEQFF. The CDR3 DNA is TGCGCCAGCAGCCAAGATCCTCGATCCTACAATGAGCAGTTCTTC.

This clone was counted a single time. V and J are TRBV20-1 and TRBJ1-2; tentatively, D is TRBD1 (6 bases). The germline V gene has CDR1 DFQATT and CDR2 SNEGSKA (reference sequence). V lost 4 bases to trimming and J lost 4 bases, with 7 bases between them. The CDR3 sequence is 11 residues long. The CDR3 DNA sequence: TGCAGTGCTAACAGGGTCTATGGCTACACCTTC. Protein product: CSANRVYGYTF.

CDR3 region: CASSNRKDNSPLHF. CDR3 nucleotides: TGTGCCAGTAGTAACCGGAAGGATAATTCACCCCTCCACTTT. The chain has TRBV19 and TRBJ1-6; D is undetermined. V lost 4 bases to trimming and J lost 5 bases, with 9 bases between them. The CDR3 consists of 14 residues. Looked up from germline, CDR1 is LNHDA and CDR2 is SQIVND (reference sequence).

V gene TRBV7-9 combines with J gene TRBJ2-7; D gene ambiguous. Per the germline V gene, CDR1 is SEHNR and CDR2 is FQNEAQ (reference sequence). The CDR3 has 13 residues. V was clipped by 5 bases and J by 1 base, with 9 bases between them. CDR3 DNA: TGTGCCAGCAGCCCAGGAAGGTCCTACGAGCAGTACTTC. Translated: CASSPGRSYEQYF.

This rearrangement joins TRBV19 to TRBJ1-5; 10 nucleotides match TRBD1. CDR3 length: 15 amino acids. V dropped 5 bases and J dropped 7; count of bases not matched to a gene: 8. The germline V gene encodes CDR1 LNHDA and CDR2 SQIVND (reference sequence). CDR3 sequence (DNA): TGTGCCAGTAGTTGGGACAGGGGAGATAGGCAGCCCCAGCATTTT. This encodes CASSWDRGDRQPQHF.

The CDR3 protein is CASSFLAVGINSYNEQFF. As DNA, the CDR3 is TGTGCCAGCAGTTTTCTGGCAGTCGGAATAAACTCCTACAATGAGCAGTTCTTC. This chain connects TRBV28 to TRBJ2-1; no definite D call. V shed 3 bases and J shed 0 bases, with 18 bases lying between them. Per the germline V gene, CDR1 is MDHEN and CDR2 is SYDVKM. The CDR3 sequence is 18 residues long.

CDR3 protein: CASSIAGTSIREQYF. CDR3 nucleotides: TGTGCCAGCAGCATCGCCGGGACTAGTATCCGCGAGCAGTACTTC. The genes are TRBV7-6 and TRBJ2-7, with TRBD2 matching 8 bases. Losses at the gene ends were 5 bases for V and 6 bases for J; bases not matched to a gene: 12. CDR1 and CDR2 (germline): SGHVS, FNYEAQ. The length of the CDR3 is 15 residues. The full variable domain, rest sourced from reference TRBV7-6 and TRBJ2-7, is GAGVSQSPRYKVTKRGQDVALRCDPISGHVSLYWYRQALGQGPEFLTYFNYEAQQDKSGLPNDRFSAERPEGSISTLTIQRTEQRDSAMYRCASSIAGTSIREQYFGPGTRLTVT.

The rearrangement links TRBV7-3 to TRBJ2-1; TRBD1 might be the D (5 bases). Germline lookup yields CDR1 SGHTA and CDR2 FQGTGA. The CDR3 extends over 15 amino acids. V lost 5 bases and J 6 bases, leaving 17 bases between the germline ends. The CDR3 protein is CASSPQERAFNEQFF. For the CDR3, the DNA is TGTGCCAGCAGCCCACAGGAAAGGGCCTTCAATGAGCAGTTCTTC. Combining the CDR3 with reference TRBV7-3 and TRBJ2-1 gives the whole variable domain GAGVSQTPSNKVTEKGKYVELRCDPISGHTALYWYRQSLGQGPEFLIYFQGTGAADDSGLPNDRFFAVRPEGSVSTLKIQRTERGDSAVYLCASSPQERAFNEQFFGPGTRLTVL.

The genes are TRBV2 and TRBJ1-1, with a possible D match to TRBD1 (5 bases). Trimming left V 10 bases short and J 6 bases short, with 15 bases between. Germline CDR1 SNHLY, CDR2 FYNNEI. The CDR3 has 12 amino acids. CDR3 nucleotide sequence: TGTGCCACCCTGAGAGAGACAGCTGAAGCTTTCTTT. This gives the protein CATLRETAEAFF.

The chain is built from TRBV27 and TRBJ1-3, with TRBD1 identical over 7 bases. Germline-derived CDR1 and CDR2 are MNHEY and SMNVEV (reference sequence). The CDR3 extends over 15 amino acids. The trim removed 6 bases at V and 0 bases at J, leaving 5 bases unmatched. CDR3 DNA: TGTGCCAGCAGACCTACAGGGGCCTCTGGAAACACCATATATTTT. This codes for CASRPTGASGNTIYF.

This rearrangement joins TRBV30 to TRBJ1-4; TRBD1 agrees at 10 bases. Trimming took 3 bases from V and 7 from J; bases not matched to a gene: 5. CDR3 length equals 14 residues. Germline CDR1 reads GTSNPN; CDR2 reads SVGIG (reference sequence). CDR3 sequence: CAWRRDRGSEKLFF. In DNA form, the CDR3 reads TGTGCCTGGAGAAGGGACAGGGGATCTGAAAAACTGTTTTTT.

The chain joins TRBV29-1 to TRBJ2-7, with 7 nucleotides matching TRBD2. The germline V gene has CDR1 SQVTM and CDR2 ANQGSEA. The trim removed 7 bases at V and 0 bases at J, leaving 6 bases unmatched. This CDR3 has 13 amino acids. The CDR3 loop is CSALRGNSYEQYF. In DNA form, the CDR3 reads TGCAGCGCCCTGCGGGGGAACTCCTACGAGCAGTACTTC.

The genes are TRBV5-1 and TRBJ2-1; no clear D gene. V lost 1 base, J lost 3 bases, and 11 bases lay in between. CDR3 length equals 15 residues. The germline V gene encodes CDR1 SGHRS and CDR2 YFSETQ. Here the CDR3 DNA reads TGCGCCAGCAGCTTGATGGGATCCGGCTACAATGAGCAGTTCTTC. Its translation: CASSLMGSGYNEQFF.